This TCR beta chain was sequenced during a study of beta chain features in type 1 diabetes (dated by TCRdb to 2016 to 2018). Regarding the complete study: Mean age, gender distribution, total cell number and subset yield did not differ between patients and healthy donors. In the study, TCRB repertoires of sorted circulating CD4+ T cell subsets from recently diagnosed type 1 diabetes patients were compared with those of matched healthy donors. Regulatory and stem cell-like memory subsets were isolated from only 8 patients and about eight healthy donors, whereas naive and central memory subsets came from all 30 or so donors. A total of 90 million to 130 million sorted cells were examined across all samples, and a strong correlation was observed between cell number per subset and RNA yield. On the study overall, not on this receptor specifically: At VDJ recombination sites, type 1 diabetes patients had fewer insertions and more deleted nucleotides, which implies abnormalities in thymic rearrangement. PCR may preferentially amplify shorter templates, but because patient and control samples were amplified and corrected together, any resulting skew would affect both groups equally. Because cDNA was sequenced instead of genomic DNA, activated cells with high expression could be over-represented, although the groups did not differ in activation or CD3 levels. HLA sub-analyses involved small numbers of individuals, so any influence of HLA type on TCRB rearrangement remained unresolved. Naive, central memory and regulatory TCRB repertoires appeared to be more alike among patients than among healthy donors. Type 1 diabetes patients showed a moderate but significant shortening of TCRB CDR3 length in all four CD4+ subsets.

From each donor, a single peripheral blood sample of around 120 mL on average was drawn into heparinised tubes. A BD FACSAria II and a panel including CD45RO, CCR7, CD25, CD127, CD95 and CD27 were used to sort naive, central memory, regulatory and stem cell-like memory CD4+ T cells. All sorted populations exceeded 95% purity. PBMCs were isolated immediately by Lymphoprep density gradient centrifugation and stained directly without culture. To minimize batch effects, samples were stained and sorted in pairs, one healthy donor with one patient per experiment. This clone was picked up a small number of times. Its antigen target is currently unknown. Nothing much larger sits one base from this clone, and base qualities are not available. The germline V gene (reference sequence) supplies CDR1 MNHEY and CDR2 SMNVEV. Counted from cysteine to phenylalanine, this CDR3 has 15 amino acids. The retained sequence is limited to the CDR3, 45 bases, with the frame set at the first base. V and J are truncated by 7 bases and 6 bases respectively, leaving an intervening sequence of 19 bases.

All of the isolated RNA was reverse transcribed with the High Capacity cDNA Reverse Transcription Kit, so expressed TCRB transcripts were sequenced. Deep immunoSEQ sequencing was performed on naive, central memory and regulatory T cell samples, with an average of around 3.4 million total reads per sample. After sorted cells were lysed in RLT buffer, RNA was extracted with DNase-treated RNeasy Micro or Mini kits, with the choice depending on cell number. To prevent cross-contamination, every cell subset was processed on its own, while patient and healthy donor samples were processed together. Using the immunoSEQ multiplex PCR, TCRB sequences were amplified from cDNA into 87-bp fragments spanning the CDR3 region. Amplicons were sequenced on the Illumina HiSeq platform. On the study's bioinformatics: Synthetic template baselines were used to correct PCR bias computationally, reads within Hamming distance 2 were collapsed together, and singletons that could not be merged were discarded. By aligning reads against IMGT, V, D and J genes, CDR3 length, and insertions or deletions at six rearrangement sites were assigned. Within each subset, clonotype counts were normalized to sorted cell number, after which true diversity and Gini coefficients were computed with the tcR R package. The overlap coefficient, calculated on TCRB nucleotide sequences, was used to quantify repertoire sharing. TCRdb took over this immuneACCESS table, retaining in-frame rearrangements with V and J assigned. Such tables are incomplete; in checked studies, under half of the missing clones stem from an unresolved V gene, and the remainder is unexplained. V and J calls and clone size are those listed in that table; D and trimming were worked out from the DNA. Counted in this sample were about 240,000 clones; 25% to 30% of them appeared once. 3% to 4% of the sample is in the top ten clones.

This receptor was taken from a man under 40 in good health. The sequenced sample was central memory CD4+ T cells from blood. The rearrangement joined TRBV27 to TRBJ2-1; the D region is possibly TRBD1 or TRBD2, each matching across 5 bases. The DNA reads TGTGCCAGCACCGGGGACCCGATCCCTAGCAATGAGCAGTTCTTC. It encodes CASTGDPIPSNEQFF.